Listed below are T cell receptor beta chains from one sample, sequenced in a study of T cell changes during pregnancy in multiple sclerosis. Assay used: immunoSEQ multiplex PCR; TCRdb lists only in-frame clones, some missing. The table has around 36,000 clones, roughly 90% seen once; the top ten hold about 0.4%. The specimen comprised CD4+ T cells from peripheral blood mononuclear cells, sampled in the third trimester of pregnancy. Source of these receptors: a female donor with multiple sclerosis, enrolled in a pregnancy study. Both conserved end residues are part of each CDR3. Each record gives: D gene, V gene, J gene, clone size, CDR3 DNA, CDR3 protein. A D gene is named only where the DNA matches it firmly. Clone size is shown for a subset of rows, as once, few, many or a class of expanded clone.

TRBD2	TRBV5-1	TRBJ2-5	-	TGCGCCAGCACCCGGACTAGCGGGATTACCCAGTACTTC	CASTRTSGITQYF
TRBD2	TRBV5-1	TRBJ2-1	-	TGCGCCAGCAGCGGTCAGCGGGGTCCTTACAATGAGCAGTTCTTC	CASSGQRGPYNEQFF
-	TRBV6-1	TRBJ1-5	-	TGTGCCAGCTTCTTCGGCGGGTTTAGCAATCAGCCCCAGCATTTT	CASFFGGFSNQPQHF
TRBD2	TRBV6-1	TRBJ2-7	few	TGTGCCAGCACCCAGCGGGAGGGCCGGTACGAGCAGTACTTC	CASTQREGRYEQYF
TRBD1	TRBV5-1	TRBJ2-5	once	TGCGCCAGCAGCTTGGGGGACAGGGGACAAGAGACCCAGTACTTC	CASSLGDRGQETQYF
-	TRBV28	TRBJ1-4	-	TGTGCCAGCACCAGAGGGGGGGGAACTAATGAAAAACTGTTTTTT	CASTRGGGTNEKLFF
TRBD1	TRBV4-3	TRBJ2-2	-	TGCGCCAGCAGCCTGGGCAGGGGGTCTGTCACCGGGGAGCTGTTTTTT	CASSLGRGSVTGELFF
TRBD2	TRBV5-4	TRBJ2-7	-	TGTGCCAGCAGCTTGGGACTAGCGGGTTCCTACTCCTACGAGCAGTACTTC	CASSLGLAGSYSYEQYF
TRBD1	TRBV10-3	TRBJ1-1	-	TGTGCCATCAGTGCGGAGGGGGCGGGAGGAGACACTGAAGCTTTCTTT	CAISAEGAGGDTEAFF
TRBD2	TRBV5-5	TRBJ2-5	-	TGTGCCAGCAGCATCGCGGGGGTGGAGACCCAGTACTTC	CASSIAGVETQYF
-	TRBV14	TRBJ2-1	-	TGTGCCAGCAGCAAAGGAACGTCTATTTGGTACAATGAGCAGTTCTTC	CASSKGTSIWYNEQFF